Listed below are T cell receptor beta chains from one sample, sequenced in a study of regulatory dendritic cells for organ transplantation. These receptors lack a known antigen. Produced via immunoSEQ multiplex PCR; TCRdb's table is partial and in-frame only. The data contain more than 10,000 clones, around three fifths of them singletons. The sequenced sample consisted of naive CD8+ T cells from blood cultured with dendritic cells. These receptors all come from a human donor in good health. The conserved cysteine and the conserved F or W are not part of the CDR3 here. The order of the fields is clone size, V gene, CDR3 protein. Size is stated for part of the rows, as once, few or many counts, or as a class when the clone is expanded.

>NA|TRBV19
ASSMAWDSGSYEQY
>NA|TRBV7-9
ASSLEGGTIGNEQF
>NA|TRBV4-1
ASSQSPGHLYNEQF
>NA|TRBV29-1
SVEEGGTGDQPQH
>NA|TRBV5-1
ASSGGTGFYNEQF
>NA|TRBV7-7
ASSFSGGDQETQY
>NA|TRBV6-5
ASSYGQGELF
>NA|TRBV19
ASSTPSGFNQPQH
>few|TRBV19
ASSIGGSAEAF
>medium-sized|TRBV9
ASSRRGLDGYT
>NA|TRBV6-1
ASSVTVYFADGDTQY
>once|TRBV19
ASNTGGSNQPQH
>few|TRBV6-1
ASSEVGGLYGYT
>once|TRBV19
ASRPGQGRNTEAF
>few|TRBV6-5
ASSYWTSGGARELF
>NA|TRBV29-1
SVDGSEDTFYNEQF
>NA|TRBV6-5
ASISGLGEQF
>NA|TRBV19
ASSIGGEGNQPQH
>NA|TRBV7-3
ASSFTQVMNTEAF
>NA|TRBV4-1
ASSQVAGADQPQH
>NA|TRBV5-6
ASSRGTVSNQPQH
>NA|TRBV5-1
ASSKEGQGEYEQY
>few|TRBV2
ASLSGGAYEQY